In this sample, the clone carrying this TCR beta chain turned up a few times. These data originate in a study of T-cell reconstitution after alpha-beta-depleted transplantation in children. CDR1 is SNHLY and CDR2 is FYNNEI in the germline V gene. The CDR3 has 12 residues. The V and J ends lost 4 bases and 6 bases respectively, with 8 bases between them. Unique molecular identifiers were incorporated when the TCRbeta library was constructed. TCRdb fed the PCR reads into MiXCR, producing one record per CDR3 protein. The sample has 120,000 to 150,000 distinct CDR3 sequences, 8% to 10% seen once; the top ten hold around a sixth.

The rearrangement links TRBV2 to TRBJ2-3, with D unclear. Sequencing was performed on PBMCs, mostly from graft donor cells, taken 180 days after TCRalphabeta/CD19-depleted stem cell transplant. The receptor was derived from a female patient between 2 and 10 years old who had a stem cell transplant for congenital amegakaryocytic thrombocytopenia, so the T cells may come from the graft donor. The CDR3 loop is CASSGPADTQYF. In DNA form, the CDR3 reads TGTGCCAGCAGTGGCCCCGCGGATACGCAGTATTTT.